This T cell receptor beta chain emerged from a study of T cell responses to AZD1222 COVID-19 vaccine (TCRdb year 2021). Looking at the study overall: TCR sequencing covered roughly 230 trial participants: roughly 200 given two doses of AZD1222 and around 26 given two doses of MenACWY control vaccine. Trial participants were enrolled into age subgroups of 18-55, 56-69 and 70-plus years, which contained about 150, 27 and 61 TCR-sequenced participants, respectively. The study at large found these results: CD4 TCRs associated with the vaccine covered the entire spike protein, and the dominant responses were in regions 160-218 and 743-854. In the small 56-69-year group, the increase in depth fell short of significance, most likely because of low power. Only a handful of AZD1222 recipients were SARS-CoV-2 seropositive at baseline, limiting conclusions about previously exposed vaccinees. Because no samples from the day 14 peak response were available, repertoires could be characterized only after the peak T cell response. After two AZD1222 doses, both the breadth and the depth of spike-specific TCRs were significantly higher than at day 0 and than in MenACWY recipients. Reportedly, close to half of the unique spike-specific TCRs recognized epitopes lying outside the regions that are mutated in the B.1.351 and B.1.1.7 variants. Participants were mostly white British and included more females than males, and it was suggested by the authors that clonal diversity may have been underestimated.

Regarding this clone: Its antigen target is currently unknown. Base qualities are not at hand, and no much larger clone is one base apart.

The CDR3 regions of human TCRbeta chains were subjected to immunosequencing. In the source study's methods: TCRs in the repertoires were matched against a reference library of SARS-CoV-2-specific TCRs that had been generated with the MIRA antigen-specificity platform. Breadth was defined as the fraction of unique TCRs that were SARS-CoV-2-associated. Depth was defined as the fraction of total T cells that were SARS-CoV-2-associated. Using the MIRA data, each spike-specific TCR was assigned both to the spike region to which the TCR was reactive and to a CD4 or CD8 class. Log10-transformed breadth and depth values were compared by one-way ANOVA with Sidak's multiple comparisons tests. TCRdb provides this immuneACCESS table in a form limited to in-frame rearrangements. Some clones are lacking; in checked studies, under half of them reflect an unresolved V gene, and why the rest are absent is not known. The V and J calls and clone size are taken from that table; D and trimming were inferred from the DNA. The table for this sample lists approximately 150,000 clones; 92% of them were counted only once. 1.1% of the sample lies in the top ten.

From the cysteine up to the phenylalanine, the CDR3 has a length of 16 residues. Solely the CDR3 DNA is kept, with 48 bases framed from the first base. Trimmed from V: 7 bases; trimmed from J: 5 bases; junction bases lacking a gene match: 10. Per the germline V gene, SQVTM is the CDR1 and ANQGSEA is the CDR2. Explained via the paper, the time point label denotes: about 28 days (+/-7) after the second vaccine dose. AZD1222 recipients given second doses at about 4 weeks or at about 12 weeks were pooled, since spike-specific TCR depth and breadth were not found to differ between the two schedules. Vaccinee samples came from UK trials COV001 and COV002, including a single-blind randomized controlled phase 2/3 trial of AZD1222 (ChAdOx1 nCoV-19) in healthy adults. Trial participant PBMC samples were collected at day 0 and day 28 after the second dose for TCRbeta chain sequencing.

The material sequenced was peripheral blood, taken 28 days after the second AZD1222 dose. This sequence was found in an adult who received the AZD1222 COVID-19 vaccine. In this chain, TRBV29-1 is recombined with TRBJ2-5; a stretch of 16 junction bases matches TRBD2. The nucleotide sequence is given as TGCAGCGCGTCCGGGACTAGCGGGGGGGTACGTGAGACCCAGTACTTC. It encodes CSASGTSGGVRETQYF.